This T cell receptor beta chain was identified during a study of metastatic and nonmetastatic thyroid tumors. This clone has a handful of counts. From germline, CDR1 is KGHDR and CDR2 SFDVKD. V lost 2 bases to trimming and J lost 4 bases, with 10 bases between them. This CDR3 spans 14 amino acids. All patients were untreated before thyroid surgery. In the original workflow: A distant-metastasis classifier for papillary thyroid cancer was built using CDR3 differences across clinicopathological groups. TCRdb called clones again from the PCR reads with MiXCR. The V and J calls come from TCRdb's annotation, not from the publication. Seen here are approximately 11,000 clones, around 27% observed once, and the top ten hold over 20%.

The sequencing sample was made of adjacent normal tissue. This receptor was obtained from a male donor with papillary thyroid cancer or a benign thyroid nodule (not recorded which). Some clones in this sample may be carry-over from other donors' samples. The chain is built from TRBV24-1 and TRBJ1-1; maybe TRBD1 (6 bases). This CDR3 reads CATSDSRTVTEAFF. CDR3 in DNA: TGTGCCACCAGTGATTCAAGGACAGTCACTGAAGCTTTCTTT.